This TCR beta chain was found in a study of T cells in Graves' hyperthyroidism and ophthalmopathy. This clonotype was counted ten times or more. Its matching antigen is unknown. The study's findings and limits: Blood also showed most of the thyroid clonotypes that were expanded above 0.001.

RNA transcripts yielded amplified TCR beta CDR3 regions. In the first-round RT-PCR of the TCR CDR3, the HTBI primer set was used. Each CDR3 protein gets one entry after TCRdb re-called the multiplex PCR reads with MiXCR. The sample lists 280,000 or so distinct CDR3 sequences; approximately 16% were seen once. The CDR3 covers 14 residues. Germline CDR1 and CDR2: ENHRY and SYGVKD. Deletions cut 2 bases from V and 6 bases from J, with 14 bases between. Sequenced input: blood. The V and J genes are TRBV10-3 and TRBJ2-7, with D perhaps TRBD2 (5 bases). The receptor was derived from a woman between 45 and 65 years old with Graves' hyperthyroidism that later progressed to Graves' ophthalmopathy. The CDR3 is CAISEPGGGREQYF. Here the CDR3 DNA reads TGTGCCATCAGTGAGCCCGGAGGCGGTCGCGAGCAGTACTTC.